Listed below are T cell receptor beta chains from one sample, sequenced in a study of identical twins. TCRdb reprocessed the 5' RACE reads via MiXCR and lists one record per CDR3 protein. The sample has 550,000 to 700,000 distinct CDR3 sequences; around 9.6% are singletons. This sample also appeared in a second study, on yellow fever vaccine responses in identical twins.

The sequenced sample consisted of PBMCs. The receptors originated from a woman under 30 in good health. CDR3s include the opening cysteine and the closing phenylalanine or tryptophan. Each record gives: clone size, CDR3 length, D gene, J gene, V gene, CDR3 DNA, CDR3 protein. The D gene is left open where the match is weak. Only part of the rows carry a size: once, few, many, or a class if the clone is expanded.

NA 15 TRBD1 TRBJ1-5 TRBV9 TGTGCCAGCAGCCAAATCCGGGACAGCGGGCAGCCCCAGCATTTT CASSQIRDSGQPQHF
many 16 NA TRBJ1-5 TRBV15 TGTGCCACCAGCAGAGACCCCAGGGAGAGCAATCAGCCCCAGCATTTT CATSRDPRESNQPQHF
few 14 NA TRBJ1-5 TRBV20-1 TGCAGTGCTTTAACTTCGGGGAGCAATCAGCCCCAGCATTTT CSALTSGSNQPQHF
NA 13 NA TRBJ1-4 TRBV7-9 TGTGCCAGCAGCACGGCCTGGGGTGAAAAACTGTTTTTT CASSTAWGEKLFF
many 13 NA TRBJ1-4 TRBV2 TGTGCCAGCAGGGACAGTGGAAATGAAAAACTGTTTTTT CASRDSGNEKLFF
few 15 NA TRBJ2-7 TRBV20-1 TGCAGTGCTAGAGATCTTAGGACAGAAAATTACGAGCAGTACTTC CSARDLRTENYEQYF
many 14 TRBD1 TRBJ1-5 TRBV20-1 TGCAGTGCGTGGGACAGGGTCGGCAATCAGCCCCAGCATTTT CSAWDRVGNQPQHF
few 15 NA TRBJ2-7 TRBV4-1 TGCGCCAGCAGCTTCTCGGAGGGGGCAGGCTACGAGCAGTACTTC CASSFSEGAGYEQYF
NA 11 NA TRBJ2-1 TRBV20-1 TGCAGTGCCCAACACCAGAATGAGCAGTTCTTC CSAQHQNEQFF
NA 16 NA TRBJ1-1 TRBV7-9 TGTGCCAGCAGCCACCTTCCCACCGGGCCGAACACTGAAGCTTTCTTT CASSHLPTGPNTEAFF
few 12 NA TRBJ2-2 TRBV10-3 TGTGCCATCAGTGCGGGTACCGGGGAGCTGTTTTTT CAISAGTGELFF
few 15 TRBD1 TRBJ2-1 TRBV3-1 TGTGCCAGCAGAGATCCGGGACAGGGGCCTGCTGAGCAGTTCTTC CASRDPGQGPAEQFF
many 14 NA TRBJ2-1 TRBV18 TGCGCCAGCAGCCCACGGACAGAGTACAATGAGCAGTTCTTC CASSPRTEYNEQFF
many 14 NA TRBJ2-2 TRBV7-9 TGTGCCAGCACAATTCCGGGCGGCACCGGGGAGCTGTTTTTT CASTIPGGTGELFF
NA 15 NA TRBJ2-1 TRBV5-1 TGCGCCAGCAGCTTGGCGTTGGCTTCGAACAATGAGCAGTTCTTC CASSLALASNNEQFF
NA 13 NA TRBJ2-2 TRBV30 TGTGCCTGGAGTGTTATCTCTGGCGGGGAGCTGTTTTTT CAWSVISGGELFF
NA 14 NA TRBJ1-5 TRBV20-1 TGCAGTGCCGAGACAGGTTACGAGGATCAGCCCCAGCATTTT CSAETGYEDQPQHF
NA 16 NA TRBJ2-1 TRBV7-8 TGTGCCAGCAGCTTAGATCCGGCAGGGGTCCACAATGAGCAGTTCTTC CASSLDPAGVHNEQFF
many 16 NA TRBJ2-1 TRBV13 TGTGCCAGCAGCCCACTGCTCGCGGGAACTAATGAAGGTCTGTTCTTC CASSPLLAGTNEGLFF
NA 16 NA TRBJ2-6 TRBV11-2 TGTGCCAGCAGCCCTAGATTGGGGGGTGGGGCCAACGTCCTGACTTTC CASSPRLGGGANVLTF
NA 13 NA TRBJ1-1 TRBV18 TGTGCCAGCTCACTTGGAGGGAAGCCTGAAGCTTTCTTT CASSLGGKPEAFF
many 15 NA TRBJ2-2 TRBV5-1 TGCGCCAGCAGCCTCCGGACAATGAACACCGGGGAGCTGTTTTTT CASSLRTMNTGELFF
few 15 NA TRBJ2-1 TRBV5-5 TGTGCCAGCAGGTCCGAGGGGGTCACTTACAATGAGCAGTTCTTC CASRSEGVTYNEQFF
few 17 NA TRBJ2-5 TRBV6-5 TGTGCCAGCAGTCTACGAAATCTGGGACGTCGGCAAGAGACCCAGTACTTC CASSLRNLGRRQETQYF
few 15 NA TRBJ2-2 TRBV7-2 TGTGCCAGCAGCCCGAGGATGGGGAACACCGGGGAGCTGTTTTTT CASSPRMGNTGELFF
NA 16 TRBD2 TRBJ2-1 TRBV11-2 TGTGCCAGCAGCTTACTTAGCGGGAGTCCCTACAATGAGCAGTTCTTC CASSLLSGSPYNEQFF
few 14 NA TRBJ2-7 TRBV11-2 TGTGCCAGCAGCTTAGACCTCATTTTTAACGAGCAGTACTTC CASSLDLIFNEQYF
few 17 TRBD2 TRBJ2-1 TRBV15 TGTGCCACCAGCAGAGATCGGGGACTAGCGGATAACAATGAGCAGTTCTTC CATSRDRGLADNNEQFF
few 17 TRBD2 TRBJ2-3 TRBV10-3 TGTGCCATCAGTGAGTCGACGGTGCGGGGGAGCACAGATACGCAGTATTTT CAISESTVRGSTDTQYF
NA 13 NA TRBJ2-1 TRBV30 TGTGCCTGGAGTGATGCAGCGTTCAATGAGCAGTTCTTC CAWSDAAFNEQFF
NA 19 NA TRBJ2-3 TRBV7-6 TGTGCCAGCAGCTTTACGCCTGAAACTTGGGGAGTACACGCAGATACGCAGTATTTT CASSFTPETWGVHADTQYF
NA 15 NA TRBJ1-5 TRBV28 TGTGCCAGCAGTTCCCTCCGGATGAACGATCAGCCCCAGCATTTT CASSSLRMNDQPQHF
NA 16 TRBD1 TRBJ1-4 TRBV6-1 TGTGCCAGCAGGCCCGGACAGGGGGCTTTAGGCGAAAAACTGTTTTTT CASRPGQGALGEKLFF
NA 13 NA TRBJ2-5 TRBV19 TGTGCCAGTAGTCCGGACGGACAAGAGACCCAGTACTTC CASSPDGQETQYF
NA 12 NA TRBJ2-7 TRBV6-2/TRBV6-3 TGTGCCAGCAGTTATAGTCACTACGAGCAGTACTTC CASSYSHYEQYF
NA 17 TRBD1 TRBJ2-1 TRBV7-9 TGTGCCAGCAGCCCCAGGGACAGGGGGCAGGGGTACAATGAGCAGTTCTTC CASSPRDRGQGYNEQFF
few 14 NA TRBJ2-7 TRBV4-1 TGCGCCAGCAGCCAAGGGTCAGAATACTACGAGCAGTACTTC CASSQGSEYYEQYF
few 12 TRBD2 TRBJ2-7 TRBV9 TGTGCCAGCAGCGCGTCTAGCGGCGAGCAGTACTTC CASSASSGEQYF
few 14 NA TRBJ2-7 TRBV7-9 TGTGCCAGCAGCTTAGTGGGCACCCCCTACGAGCAGTACTTC CASSLVGTPYEQYF
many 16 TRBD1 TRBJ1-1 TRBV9 TGTGCCAGCAGCGTAGAGGGGGACAGGGGAGACACTGAAGCTTTCTTT CASSVEGDRGDTEAFF
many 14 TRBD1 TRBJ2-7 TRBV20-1 TGCAGTGCTAGAGATCCCGGGACAGATTACGAGCAGTACTTC CSARDPGTDYEQYF